The source of this TCR beta chain is a study of monozygotic twins with inflammatory bowel disease. The germline V gene encodes CDR1 SGHNT and CDR2 YYREEE (reference sequence). This CDR3 contains 15 residues. With the 5' RACE reads reprocessed, TCRdb shows one record per CDR3 protein and no DNA. The sample totals around 380,000 distinct CDR3 sequences; its top ten clones hold under 3%. Researchers isolated total RNA from whole blood without sorting T cells. The gene calls are TRBV5-4 and TRBJ2-6; without DNA, the TCRdb call of TRBD1 cannot be checked. The source is a human donor with ulcerative colitis or Crohn's disease, or a healthy co-twin of an affected twin (not recorded which). The sequencing input was blood. The CDR3 loop reads CASSHSPRGANVLTF.